The next 15 T cell receptor beta chains were all read from a single sample in a study of blood T cell repertoires in COVID-19 (dated by TCRdb to the early 2020s). The library was built by means of the immunoSEQ multiplex PCR assay. This is the immuneACCESS table as TCRdb keeps it, with only in-frame sequences that have V and J called. A part of the clones is gone; compared with another copy, unresolved V genes explain less than half, and the rest is unexplained. This sample has roughly 290,000 clones in its table, and more than 70% of those were observed once. Approximately 7.8% of the sample lies in the top ten. The sample was peripheral blood. The receptors were sampled from a woman between 45 and 65 years old who had recovered from COVID-19.

The chain has TRBV4-2 and TRBJ1-1; no clear D gene. Germline loops: CDR1 LGHNA, CDR2 YNFKEQ. V lost 0 bases and J 2 bases, leaving 10 bases between the germline ends. CDR3 size: 15 residues. CDR3 nucleotide sequence: TGTGCCAGCAGCCAAGAATTGGCAGTCAACACTGAAGCTTTCTTT. Its protein is CASSQELAVNTEAFF.

The V and J genes are TRBV4-3 and TRBJ2-3, with a tentative D call TRBD2 (6 bases). CDR1 LGHNA and CDR2 YSLEER come from the germline V gene. The V end lost 1 base, the J end lost 6 bases, and 17 bases lay between the germline ends. CDR3 length equals 16 residues. CDR3 region: CASSQGLAEFGDTQYF. The CDR3 bases are TGCGCCAGCAGCCAAGGGTTAGCGGAGTTCGGGGATACGCAGTATTTT.

The chain carries TRBV7-8 and TRBJ1-5; TRBD1 aligns across 9 bases. Unmatched junction bases numbered 10, after V lost 4 bases and J lost 6 bases. The CDR3 has 16 residues. Germline V CDR1 and CDR2: SGHVS, FQNEAQ. The CDR3 nucleotides are TGTGCCAGCAGCTCGTTTCGGATACAGGGGGCTCAGCCCCAGCATTTT. Its translation: CASSSFRIQGAQPQHF.

The chain uses TRBV29-1 and TRBJ2-3; a possible D gene is TRBD2 (7 bases). CDR3 size: 11 residues. Deletions cut 3 bases from V and 12 bases from J, with 13 bases between. Germline V gene data show CDR1 as SQVTM and CDR2 as ANQGSEA. The chain's CDR3 is CSVEGGGQQYF. DNA of the CDR3: TGCAGCGTTGAGGGGGGGGGACAACAGTATTTT.

This clone was detected once. V is TRBV27 and J is TRBJ2-5, with TRBD1 as a possible D gene (5 bases). Trimming shortened V by 5 bases and J by 1 base, and 11 bases separated the two germline ends. This CDR3 spans 14 amino acids. Germline values: CDR1 MNHEY, CDR2 SMNVEV (reference sequence). The CDR3 sequence: CASSPQGFQETQYF. The DNA of the CDR3 is TGTGCCAGCAGTCCCCAGGGTTTCCAAGAGACCCAGTACTTC.

This clone was seen only a few times. The gene calls are TRBV19 and TRBJ1-1, with 8 bases fitting TRBD1. Looked up from germline, CDR1 is LNHDA and CDR2 is SQIVND (reference sequence). V gave up 7 bases and J gave up 5 bases; unmatched junction bases: 9. The CDR3 is made up of 14 amino acids. Written as DNA, the CDR3 is TGTGCCAGTACCCACGACAGGGGAAGAACTGAAGCTTTCTTT. Translated, it gives CASTHDRGRTEAFF.

The chain couples TRBV19 to TRBJ1-5; 9 nucleotides align to TRBD1. The germline gives CDR1 LNHDA, CDR2 SQIVND (reference sequence). The V gene end was trimmed by 4 bases and the J gene end by 6 bases; junction bases not matched to a gene: 4. CDR3 length: 14 residues. CDR3 coding DNA: TGTGCCAGTAGTACACGGGACAGGGCTCAGCCCCAGCATTTT. This sequence encodes CASSTRDRAQPQHF.

The chain links TRBV19 to TRBJ1-2, with D hard to call. Germline V gene data show CDR1 as LNHDA and CDR2 as SQIVND (reference sequence). This CDR3 spans 18 amino acids. The V gene lost 3 bases and the J gene lost 3 bases, with 23 bases spanning the gap. CDR3 coding DNA: TGTGCCAGTAGTATTTACCGCGTGACCGCAGGAACTTACTATGGCTACACCTTC. Its translation is CASSIYRVTAGTYYGYTF.

The chain employs TRBV29-1 and TRBJ1-1, with D maybe TRBD1 (5 bases). V was cut by 3 bases and J by 5 bases, with 13 bases left in between. Germline loops: CDR1 SQVTM, CDR2 ANQGSEA. The CDR3 has 13 amino acids. The CDR3 here is CSVESGVGTEAFF. The DNA for the CDR3 is TGCAGCGTTGAGTCGGGGGTTGGGACTGAAGCTTTCTTT.

The chain uses TRBV6-6 and TRBJ1-6, with unresolved D. Germline V CDR1 and CDR2: MNHNY, SVGAGI (reference sequence). The CDR3 length is 12 residues. Between the trimmed V and J ends, which lost 7 bases and 8 bases, there was a span of 9 bases. In DNA, the CDR3 is TGTGCCAGCATGCTATTAGATTCACCCCTCCACTTT. Protein sequence: CASMLLDSPLHF.

Concerning this clone: Other DNA sequences in this specimen translate into the identical CDR3. The chain recombines TRBV6-5 with TRBJ2-2; the D gene is possibly TRBD1 (6 bases). In germline, CDR1 is MNHEY, CDR2 SVGAGI. The V end was cut by 6 bases, the J end by 0 bases, with 8 bases between. The CDR3 covers 14 residues. The CDR3 loop is CASRRTANTGELFF. CDR3 DNA sequence: TGTGCCAGCAGGCGGACAGCGAACACCGGGGAGCTGTTTTTT.

The genes are TRBV27 and TRBJ2-3, with D perhaps TRBD2 (6 bases). Trimming took 3 bases from V and 3 from J, leaving 10 bases between them. Looked up from germline, CDR1 is MNHEY and CDR2 is SMNVEV (reference sequence). The CDR3 has 14 residues. The CDR3 nucleotides read TGTGCCAGCAGTTTTGGGCGGGGAACAGATACGCAGTATTTT. It encodes CASSFGRGTDTQYF.

This clone was counted once. The chain recombines TRBV30 with TRBJ2-3; a possible D gene is TRBD1 (5 bases). This CDR3 has 14 residues. Germline loops: CDR1 GTSNPN, CDR2 SVGIG (reference sequence). Trimming left V 1 base short and J 6 bases short, with 14 bases between. CDR3 sequence (DNA): TGTGCCTGGAGTGGCCCAGGGCCCGGGGATACGCAGTATTTT. Amino acids: CAWSGPGPGDTQYF. The full variable domain, its missing parts supplied by reference TRBV30 and TRBJ2-3, is SQTIHQWPATLVQPVGSPLSLECTVEGTSNPNLYWYRQAAGRGLQLLFYSVGIGQISSEVPQNLSASRPQDRQFILSSKKLLLSDSGFYLCAWSGPGPGDTQYFGPGTRLTVL.

This chain links TRBV5-5 with TRBJ2-5; weak D call: TRBD2 (5 bases). V lost 5 bases and J lost 5, with 25 bases in between. The germline V gene has CDR1 SGHKS and CDR2 YYEKEE (reference sequence). The CDR3 runs 17 residues. The CDR3 sequence is CASSPQRSAGRLETQYF. The CDR3 nucleotides read TGTGCCAGCAGTCCACAGAGGTCGGCGGGCAGGCTGGAGACCCAGTACTTC. The variable domain in full, completed from reference TRBV5-5 and TRBJ2-5, reads DAGVTQSPTHLIKTRGQQVTLRCSPISGHKSVSWYQQVLGQGPQFIFQYYEKEERGRGNFPDRFSARQFPNYSSELNVNALLLGDSALYLCASSPQRSAGRLETQYFGPGTRLLVL.

V and J are TRBV19 and TRBJ2-1; 7 positions agree with TRBD2. V gave up 9 bases and J gave up 8 bases; unmatched junction bases: 16. The germline CDR1 and CDR2 sequences are LNHDA and SQIVND (reference sequence). CDR3 length: 15 residues. The CDR3 DNA follows: TGTGCCAGCACCGGGAGAGCGGGAACTCGGGATGAGCAGTTCTTC. Translating gives CASTGRAGTRDEQFF. Full variable domain (outside the CDR3, taken from reference TRBV19 and TRBJ2-1): DGGITQSPKYLFRKEGQNVTLSCEQNLNHDAMYWYRQDPGQGLRLIYYSQIVNDFQKGDIAEGYSVSREKKESFPLTVTSAQKNPTAFYLCASTGRAGTRDEQFFGPGTRLTVL.